The subject of this entry is one T cell receptor beta chain. What it recognizes is unknown. The CDR3 runs to 11 residues. Germline V gene lookup returns CDR1 DFQATT and CDR2 SNEGSKA (reference sequence). From its re-call of the 5' RACE reads, TCRdb lists each CDR3 protein once, without DNA. The listing records about 400,000 distinct CDR3 sequences. The data derive from a study of T cells expressing NK-cell markers. Study as a whole: Underlying the TCR beta repertoires were sorted CD3+CD56+NKG2C+, CD3+CD56+NKG2C- and CD3+CD56-NKG2C+ T cells. Study results and caveats: The study left the HCMV specificity of expanded NKG2C+ T cell clones unresolved.

This chain joins TRBV20-1 and TRBJ2-3; TCRdb's D call of TRBD2 is untestable without DNA. The sequenced sample consisted of blood T cells: a sorted CD56 or NKG2C T cell subset, CD4+ or CD8+ T cells, or bulk PBMC T cells (not recorded which). This clonotype was obtained from a woman aged 45-65 years in good health. CDR3 loop: CSAHTRDTQYF.